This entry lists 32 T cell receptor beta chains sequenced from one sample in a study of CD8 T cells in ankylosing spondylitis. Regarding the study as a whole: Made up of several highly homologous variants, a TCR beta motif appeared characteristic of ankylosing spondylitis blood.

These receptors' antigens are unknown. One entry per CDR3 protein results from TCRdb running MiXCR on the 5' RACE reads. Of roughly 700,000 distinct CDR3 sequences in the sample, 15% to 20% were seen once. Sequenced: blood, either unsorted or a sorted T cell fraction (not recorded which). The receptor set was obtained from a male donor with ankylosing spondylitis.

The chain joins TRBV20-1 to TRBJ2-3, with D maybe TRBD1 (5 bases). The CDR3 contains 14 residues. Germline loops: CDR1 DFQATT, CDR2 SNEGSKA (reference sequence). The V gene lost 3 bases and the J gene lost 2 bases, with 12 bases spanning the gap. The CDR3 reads CSASRQGNTDTQYF. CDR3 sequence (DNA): TGCAGTGCTAGTCGGCAGGGCAACACAGATACGCAGTATTTT.

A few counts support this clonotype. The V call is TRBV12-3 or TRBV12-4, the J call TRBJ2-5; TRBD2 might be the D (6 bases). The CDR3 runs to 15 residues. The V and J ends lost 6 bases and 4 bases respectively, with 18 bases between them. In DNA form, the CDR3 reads TGTGCCAGCAGCCCGAGGGGACTGCTAAGAGAGACCCAGTACTTC. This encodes CASSPRGLLRETQYF.

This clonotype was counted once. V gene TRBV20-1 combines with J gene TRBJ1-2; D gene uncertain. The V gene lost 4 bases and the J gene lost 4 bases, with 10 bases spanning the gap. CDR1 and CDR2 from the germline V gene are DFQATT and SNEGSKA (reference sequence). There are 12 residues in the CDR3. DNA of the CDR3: TGCAGTGCTACCAGTGGCAGCTATGGCTACACCTTC. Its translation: CSATSGSYGYTF.

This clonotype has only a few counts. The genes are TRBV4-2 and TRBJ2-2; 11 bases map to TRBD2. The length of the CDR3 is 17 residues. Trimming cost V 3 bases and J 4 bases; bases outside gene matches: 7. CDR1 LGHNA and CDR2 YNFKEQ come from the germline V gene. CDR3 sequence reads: CASSQAIGLAGTGELFF. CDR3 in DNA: TGTGCCAGCAGCCAGGCCATAGGACTAGCGGGCACCGGGGAGCTGTTTTTT.

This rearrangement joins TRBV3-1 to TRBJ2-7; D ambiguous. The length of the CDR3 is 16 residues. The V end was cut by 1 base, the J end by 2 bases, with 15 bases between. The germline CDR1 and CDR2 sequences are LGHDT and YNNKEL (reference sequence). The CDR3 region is CASSQGLAISTYEQYF. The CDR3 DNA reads TGTGCCAGCAGCCAAGGGTTGGCGATCTCTACCTACGAGCAGTACTTC.

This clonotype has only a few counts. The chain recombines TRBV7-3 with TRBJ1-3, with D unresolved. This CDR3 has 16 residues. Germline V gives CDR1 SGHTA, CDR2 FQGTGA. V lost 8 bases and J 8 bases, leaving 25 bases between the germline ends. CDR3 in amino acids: CASGNPAGFTGDTIYF. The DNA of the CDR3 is TGTGCCAGCGGTAATCCGGCTGGCTTTACGGGTGACACCATATATTTT.

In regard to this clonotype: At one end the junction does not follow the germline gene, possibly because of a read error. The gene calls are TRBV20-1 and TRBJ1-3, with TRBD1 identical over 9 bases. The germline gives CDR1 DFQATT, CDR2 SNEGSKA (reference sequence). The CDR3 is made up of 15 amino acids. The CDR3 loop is CNANSPGQGGNTIYF. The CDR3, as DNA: TGCAATGCTAACTCCCCGGGACAGGGTGGAAACACCATATATTTT.

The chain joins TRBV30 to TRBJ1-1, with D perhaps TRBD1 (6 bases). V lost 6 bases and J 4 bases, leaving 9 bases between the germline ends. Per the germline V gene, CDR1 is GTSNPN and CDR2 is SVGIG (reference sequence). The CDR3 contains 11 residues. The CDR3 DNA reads TGTGCCTGCCTGGACAGCACTGAAGCTTTCTTT. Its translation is CACLDSTEAFF.

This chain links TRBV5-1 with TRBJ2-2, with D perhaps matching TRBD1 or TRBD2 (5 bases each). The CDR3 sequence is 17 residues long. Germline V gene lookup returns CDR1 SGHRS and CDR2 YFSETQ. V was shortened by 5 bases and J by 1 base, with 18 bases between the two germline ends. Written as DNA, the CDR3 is TGCGCCAGCAGGTATAAACCCGGGACCCAGAACACCGGGGAGCTGTTTTTT. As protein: CASRYKPGTQNTGELFF. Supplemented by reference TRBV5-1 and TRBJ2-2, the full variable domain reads KAGVTQTPRYLIKTRGQQVTLSCSPISGHRSVSWYQQTPGQGLQFLFEYFSETQRNKGNFPGRFSGRQFSNSRSEMNVSTLELGDSALYLCASRYKPGTQNTGELFFGEGSRLTVL.

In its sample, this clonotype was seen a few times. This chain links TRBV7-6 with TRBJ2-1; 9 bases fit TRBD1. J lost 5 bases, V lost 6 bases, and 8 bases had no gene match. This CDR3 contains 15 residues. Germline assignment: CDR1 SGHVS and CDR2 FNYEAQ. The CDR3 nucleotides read TGTGCCAGCAGTTCCGGGACAGGGAGCAACAATGAGCAGTTCTTC. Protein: CASSSGTGSNNEQFF.

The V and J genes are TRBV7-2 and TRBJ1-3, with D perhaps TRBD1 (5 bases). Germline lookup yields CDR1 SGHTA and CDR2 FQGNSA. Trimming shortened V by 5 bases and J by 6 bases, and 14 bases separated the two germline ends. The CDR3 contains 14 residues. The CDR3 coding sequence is TGTGCCAGCAGCCTCCGAGGGACGGTAAACACCATATATTTT. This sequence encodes CASSLRGTVNTIYF.

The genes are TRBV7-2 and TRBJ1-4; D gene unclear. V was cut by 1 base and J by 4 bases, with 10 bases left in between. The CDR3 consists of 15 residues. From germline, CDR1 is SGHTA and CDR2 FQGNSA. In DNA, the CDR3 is TGTGCCAGCAGCTTAGGTGGCCAGCTTAATGAAAAACTGTTTTTT. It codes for CASSLGGQLNEKLFF.

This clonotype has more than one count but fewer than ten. CDR3 loop: CASSRLAYYNEQFF. The CDR3 DNA sequence: TGTGCCAGCAGCCGACTAGCCTATTACAATGAGCAGTTCTTC. The chain is built from TRBV14 and TRBJ2-1, with 7 bases identical to TRBD2. The ends lost 4 bases at V and 4 bases at J; junction bases unmatched: 4. Germline V gene sequence: CDR1 SGHDN, CDR2 FVKESK. This CDR3 is built from 14 residues.

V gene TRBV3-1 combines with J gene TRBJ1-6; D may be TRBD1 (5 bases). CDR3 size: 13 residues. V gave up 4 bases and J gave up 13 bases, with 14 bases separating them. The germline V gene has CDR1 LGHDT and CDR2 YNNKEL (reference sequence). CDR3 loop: CASSPSTRGPLHF. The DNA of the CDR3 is TGTGCCAGCAGCCCCTCTACCCGGGGCCCCCTCCACTTT.

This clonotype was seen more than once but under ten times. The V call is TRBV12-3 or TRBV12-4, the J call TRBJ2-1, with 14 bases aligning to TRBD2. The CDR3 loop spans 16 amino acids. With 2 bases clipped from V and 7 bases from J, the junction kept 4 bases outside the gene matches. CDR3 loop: CASSLSGTSGSNEQFF. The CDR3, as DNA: TGTGCCAGCAGTTTAAGCGGGACTAGCGGGAGTAATGAGCAGTTCTTC.

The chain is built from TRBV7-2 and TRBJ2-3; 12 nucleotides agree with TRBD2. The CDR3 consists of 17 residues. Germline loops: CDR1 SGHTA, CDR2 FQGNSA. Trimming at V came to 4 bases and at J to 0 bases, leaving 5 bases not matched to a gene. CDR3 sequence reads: CASSSRTSGVSTDTQYF. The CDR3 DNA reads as TGTGCCAGCAGCTCAAGGACTAGCGGGGTTAGCACAGATACGCAGTATTTT.

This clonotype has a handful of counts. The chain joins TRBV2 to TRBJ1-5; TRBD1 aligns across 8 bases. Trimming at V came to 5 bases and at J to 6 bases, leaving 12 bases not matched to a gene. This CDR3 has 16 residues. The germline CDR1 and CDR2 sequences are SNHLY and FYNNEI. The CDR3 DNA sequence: TGTGCCAGCAGTCTTCAAGACAGGGGATCAAGTCAGCCCCAGCATTTT. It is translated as CASSLQDRGSSQPQHF.

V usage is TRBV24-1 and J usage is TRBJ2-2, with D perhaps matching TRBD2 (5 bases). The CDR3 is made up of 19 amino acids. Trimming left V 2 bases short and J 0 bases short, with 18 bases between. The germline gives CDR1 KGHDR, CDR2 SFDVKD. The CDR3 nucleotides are TGTGCCACCAGTGATTCAAGTCCGCGGGCGGCTTCGAACACCGGGGAGCTGTTTTTT. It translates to CATSDSSPRAASNTGELFF.

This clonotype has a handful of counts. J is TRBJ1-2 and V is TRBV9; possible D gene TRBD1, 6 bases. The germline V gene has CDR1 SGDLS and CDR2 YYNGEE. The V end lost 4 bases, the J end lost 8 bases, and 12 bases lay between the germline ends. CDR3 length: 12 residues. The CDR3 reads CASSPFGGGYTF. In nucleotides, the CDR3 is TGTGCCAGCAGCCCATTCGGGGGCGGCTACACCTTC. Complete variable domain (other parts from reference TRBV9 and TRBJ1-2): DSGVTQTPKHLITATGQRVTLRCSPRSGDLSVYWYQQSLDQGLQFLIQYYNGEERAKGNILERFSAQQFPDLHSELNLSSLELGDSALYFCASSPFGGGYTFGSGTRLTVV.

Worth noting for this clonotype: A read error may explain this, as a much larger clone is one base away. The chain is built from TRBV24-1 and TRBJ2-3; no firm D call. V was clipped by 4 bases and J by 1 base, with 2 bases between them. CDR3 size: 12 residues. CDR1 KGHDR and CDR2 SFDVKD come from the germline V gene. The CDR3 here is CATSDRTDTQYF. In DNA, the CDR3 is TGTGCCACCAGTGACCGCACAGATACGCAGTATTTT.

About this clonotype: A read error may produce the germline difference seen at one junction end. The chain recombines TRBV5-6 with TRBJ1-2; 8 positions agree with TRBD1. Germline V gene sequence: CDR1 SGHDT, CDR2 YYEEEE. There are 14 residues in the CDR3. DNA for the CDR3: TGTGCCAGCAGTTTGGTACAGGGGGGATACGGCTACACCTTC. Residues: CASSLVQGGYGYTF.

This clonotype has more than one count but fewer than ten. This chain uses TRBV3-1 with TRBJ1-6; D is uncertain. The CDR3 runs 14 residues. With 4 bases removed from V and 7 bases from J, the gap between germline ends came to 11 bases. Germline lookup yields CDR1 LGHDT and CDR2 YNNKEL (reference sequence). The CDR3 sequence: CASSRGGNNSPLHF. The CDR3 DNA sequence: TGTGCCAGCAGCCGAGGAGGGAACAATTCACCCCTCCACTTT. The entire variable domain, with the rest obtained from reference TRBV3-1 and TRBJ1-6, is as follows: DTAVSQTPKYLVTQMGNDKSIKCEQNLGHDTMYWYKQDSKKFLKIMFSYNNKELIINETVPNRFSPKSPDKAHLNLHINSLELGDSAVYFCASSRGGNNSPLHFGNGTRLTVT.

CDR3 in amino acids: CASSSPSGGARETQYF. The CDR3, as DNA: TGCGCCAGCAGCTCCCCTAGCGGGGGGGCCCGAGAGACCCAGTACTTC. This chain connects TRBV5-1 to TRBJ2-5; 12 bases line up with TRBD2. Germline trimming cut 3 bases from V and 4 bases from J; bases unmatched to any gene: 7. The CDR3 length is 16 residues. Germline V CDR1 and CDR2: SGHRS, YFSETQ.

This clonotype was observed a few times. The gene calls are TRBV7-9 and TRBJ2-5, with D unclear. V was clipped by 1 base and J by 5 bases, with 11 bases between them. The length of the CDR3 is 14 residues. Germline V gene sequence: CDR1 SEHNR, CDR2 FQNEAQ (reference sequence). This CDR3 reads CASSLGDYLETQYF. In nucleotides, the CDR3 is TGTGCCAGCAGCTTAGGCGATTACCTGGAGACCCAGTACTTC.

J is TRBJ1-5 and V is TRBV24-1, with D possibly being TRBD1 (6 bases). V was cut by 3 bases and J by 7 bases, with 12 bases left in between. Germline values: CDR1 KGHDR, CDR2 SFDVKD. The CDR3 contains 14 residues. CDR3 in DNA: TGTGCCACCAGTGATAGCCAGGGGACCCAGCCCCAGCATTTT. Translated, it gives CATSDSQGTQPQHF.

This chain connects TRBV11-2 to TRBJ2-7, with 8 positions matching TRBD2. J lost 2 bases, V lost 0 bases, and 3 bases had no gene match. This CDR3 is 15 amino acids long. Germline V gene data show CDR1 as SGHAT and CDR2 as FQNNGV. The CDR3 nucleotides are TGTGCCAGCAGCTTAGACGGCGGGAGGACCTACGAGCAGTACTTC. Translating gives CASSLDGGRTYEQYF.

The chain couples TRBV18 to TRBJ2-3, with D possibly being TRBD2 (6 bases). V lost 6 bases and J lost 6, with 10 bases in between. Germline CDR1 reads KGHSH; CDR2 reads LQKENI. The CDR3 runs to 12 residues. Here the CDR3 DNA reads TGTGCCAGCTCCGTTCTAGCGGATACGCAGTATTTT. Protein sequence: CASSVLADTQYF.

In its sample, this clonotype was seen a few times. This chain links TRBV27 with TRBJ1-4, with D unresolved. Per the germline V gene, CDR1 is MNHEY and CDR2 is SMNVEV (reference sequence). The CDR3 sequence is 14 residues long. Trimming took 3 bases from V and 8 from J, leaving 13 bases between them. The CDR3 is CASSLSGLGEKLFF. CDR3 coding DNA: TGTGCCAGCAGTTTGAGCGGATTGGGAGAAAAACTGTTTTTT.

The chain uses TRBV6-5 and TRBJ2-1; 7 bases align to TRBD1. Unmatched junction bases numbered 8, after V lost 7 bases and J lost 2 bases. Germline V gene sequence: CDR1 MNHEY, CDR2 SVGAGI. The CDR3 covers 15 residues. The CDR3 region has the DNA TGTGCCAGCACTTGGTCAGGGGGAGCCTACAATGAGCAGTTCTTC. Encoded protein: CASTWSGGAYNEQFF.

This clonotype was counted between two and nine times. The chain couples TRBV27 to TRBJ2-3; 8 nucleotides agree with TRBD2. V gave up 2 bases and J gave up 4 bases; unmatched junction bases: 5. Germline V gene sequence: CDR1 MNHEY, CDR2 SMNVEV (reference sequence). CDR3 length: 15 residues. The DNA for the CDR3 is TGTGCCAGCAGTTTAGCGGGGGGCACACCAGATACGCAGTATTTT. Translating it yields CASSLAGGTPDTQYF.

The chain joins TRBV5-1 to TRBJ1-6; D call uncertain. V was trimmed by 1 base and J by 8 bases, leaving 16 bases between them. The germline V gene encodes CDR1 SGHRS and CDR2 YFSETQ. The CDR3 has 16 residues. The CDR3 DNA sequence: TGCGCCAGCAGCTTGCTTAGGGCTGAGGGTGATTCACCCCTCCACTTT. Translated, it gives CASSLLRAEGDSPLHF.

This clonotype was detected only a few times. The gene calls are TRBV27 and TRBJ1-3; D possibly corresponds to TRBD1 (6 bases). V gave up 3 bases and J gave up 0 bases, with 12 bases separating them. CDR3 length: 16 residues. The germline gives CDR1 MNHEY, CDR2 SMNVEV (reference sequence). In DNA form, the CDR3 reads TGTGCCAGCAGTTTGAACGGGGGCAGCTCTGGAAACACCATATATTTT. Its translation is CASSLNGGSSGNTIYF.